These 21 T cell receptor beta chains came from one sample sequenced in a study of Graves' ophthalmopathy and Graves' hyperthyroidism. TCR beta CDR3 regions were amplified from RNA transcripts. HTBI-primed RT-PCR formed the first round, and a multiplex PCR formed the second. TCRdb re-derived calls from the multiplex PCR reads in MiXCR, one entry per CDR3 protein. The sample lists approximately 1.2 million distinct CDR3 sequences; about two fifths were seen once. The sample taken for sequencing was peripheral blood or thyroid tissue (not recorded which). Receptor source: an adult man with Graves' hyperthyroidism.

In this sample, this clonotype turned up many times. The chain combines TRBV5-1 with TRBJ1-2; D may be TRBD1 (6 bases). The CDR3 consists of 13 residues. V gave up 2 bases and J gave up 6 bases, with 11 bases separating them. Per germline, CDR1 SGHRS and CDR2 YFSETQ. CDR3 region: CASSFWTANGYTF. Here the CDR3 DNA reads TGCGCCAGCAGCTTTTGGACAGCCAATGGCTACACCTTC.

In its sample, this clonotype was seen many times. V gene TRBV6-5 combines with J gene TRBJ1-5, with TRBD1 matching over 7 bases. Germline V gives CDR1 MNHEY, CDR2 SVGAGI. V lost 0 bases, J lost 1 base, and 0 bases stayed unmatched. This CDR3 contains 15 residues. For the CDR3, the DNA is TGTGCCAGCAGTTACTCAGGGGGCAGCAATCAGCCCCAGCATTTT. It translates to CASSYSGGSNQPQHF.

This clonotype occurred many times. The DNA for the CDR3 is TGTGCCACCAGTGATAGAGCCAGCGGACGGGGTTCCTACGAGCAGTACTTC. This encodes CATSDRASGRGSYEQYF. V and J are TRBV24-1 and TRBJ2-7; maybe TRBD2 (5 bases). The V gene lost 3 bases and the J gene lost 1 base, with 18 bases spanning the gap. This CDR3 comprises 17 residues. The germline V gene encodes CDR1 KGHDR and CDR2 SFDVKD.

With regard to this clonotype: The junction shows a germline mismatch at one end, possibly a read error. This chain joins TRBV10-2 and TRBJ2-5; D uncertain. The V gene's germline CDR1 is WSHSY and CDR2 SAAADI. The CDR3 is 12 residues long. CDR3: CAGSPGGETQYF. In nucleotides, the CDR3 is TGTGCCGGCAGTCCGGGTGGCGAGACCCAGTACTTC.

The chain couples TRBV6-1 to TRBJ2-5; the match to TRBD1 covers 9 bases. The CDR3 consists of 15 residues. The germline V gene has CDR1 MNHNS and CDR2 SASEGT. The ends lost 8 bases at V and 2 bases at J; junction bases unmatched: 9. CDR3 bases: TGTGCCAGCTCCCCTGGGGACAGGGATCAAGAGACCCAGTACTTC. Amino acids: CASSPGDRDQETQYF.

The rearrangement links TRBV20-1 to TRBJ2-7, with 13 bases that match TRBD2. Germline V gene data show CDR1 as DFQATT and CDR2 as SNEGSKA (reference sequence). With V trimmed by 0 bases and J by 4 bases, 6 bases remained unmatched. The CDR3 spans 16 residues. CDR3 loop: CSARDIGTSGKYEQYF. The CDR3 DNA reads TGCAGTGCTAGAGATATCGGGACTAGCGGGAAATACGAGCAGTACTTC.

This clonotype has ten or more counts. The chain uses TRBV7-2 and TRBJ1-1; TRBD1 matches 10 bases. Per the germline V gene, CDR1 is SGHTA and CDR2 is FQGNSA. Trimming took 5 bases from V and 1 from J; bases not matched to a gene: 4. There are 15 residues in the CDR3. The CDR3 loop reads CASSLWTGGNTEAFF. The CDR3 bases are TGTGCCAGCAGCCTCTGGACAGGGGGGAACACTGAAGCTTTCTTT.

The rearrangement uses TRBV9 and TRBJ1-4, with TRBD1 matching over 8 bases. Losses at the gene ends were 4 bases for V and 0 bases for J; bases not matched to a gene: 14. CDR1 and CDR2 from the germline V gene are SGDLS and YYNGEE. This CDR3 comprises 19 residues. In DNA, the CDR3 is TGTGCCAGCAGCAGGACAGGGACAAGGAGGAGTCCAACTAATGAAAAACTGTTTTTT. Its translation: CASSRTGTRRSPTNEKLFF.

This clonotype appeared many times. V and J are TRBV7-2 and TRBJ1-4, with D unresolved. V gave up 5 bases and J gave up 3 bases, with 10 bases separating them. The length of the CDR3 is 14 residues. Per the germline V gene, CDR1 is SGHTA and CDR2 is FQGNSA. The CDR3 here is CASSVKLSNEKLFF. CDR3 bases: TGTGCCAGCAGCGTTAAACTGTCTAATGAAAAACTGTTTTTT.

The chain is built from TRBV29-1 and TRBJ1-2, with TRBD1 matching over 8 bases. The J segment lost 6 bases and the V segment lost 6 bases, leaving 9 bases of the junction unmatched. The CDR3 consists of 13 residues. Germline values: CDR1 SQVTM, CDR2 ANQGSEA. CDR3 sequence reads: CSVRSRGQDGYTF. The CDR3 bases are TGCAGCGTCAGGAGCAGGGGGCAAGATGGCTACACCTTC.

This clonotype was detected ten times or more. The chain carries TRBV20-1 and TRBJ1-2, with a tentative D call TRBD1 (5 bases). This CDR3 spans 12 amino acids. In germline, CDR1 is DFQATT, CDR2 SNEGSKA (reference sequence). V gave up 1 base and J gave up 4 bases, with 7 bases separating them. The CDR3 region is CSARVGVYGYTF. The CDR3 bases are TGCAGTGCTAGAGTAGGGGTCTATGGCTACACCTTC.

V gene TRBV15 combines with J gene TRBJ1-1; TRBD1 agrees at 7 bases. CDR1 and CDR2 from the germline V gene are LNHNV and YYDKDF (reference sequence). The CDR3 contains 14 residues. The V gene end was trimmed by 3 bases and the J gene end by 4 bases; junction bases not matched to a gene: 5. DNA for the CDR3: TGTGCCACCAGCAGCTACAGGGGCGGCACTGAAGCTTTCTTT. Its protein product is CATSSYRGGTEAFF.

V gene TRBV7-2 combines with J gene TRBJ1-2, with 10 bases fitting TRBD1. Germline trimming cut 5 bases from V and 7 bases from J; bases unmatched to any gene: 7. This CDR3 comprises 14 residues. Germline-derived CDR1 and CDR2 are SGHTA and FQGNSA. CDR3 region: CASSPTGGFGGYTF. CDR3 DNA sequence: TGTGCCAGCAGCCCGACAGGGGGCTTTGGTGGCTACACCTTC.

The sample holds one count of this clonotype. Since a much larger clone is just one base distant, this may be a read error. The V gene is TRBV7-2, the J gene TRBJ2-7; tentative D call: TRBD1 (6 bases). The CDR3 extends over 14 amino acids. From germline, CDR1 is SGHTA and CDR2 FQGNSA. CDR3 DNA: TGTGCCAGCAGCGGCCGGACAGCTACCTACGGGCAGTACTTC. It specifies CASSGRTATYGQYF. Full variable domain (remainder filled in from reference TRBV7-2 and TRBJ2-7): GAGVSQSPSNKVTEKGKDVELRCDPISGHTALYWYRQSLGQGLEFLIYFQGNSAPDKSGLPSDRFSAERTGGSVSTLTIQRTQQEDSAVYLCASSGRTATYGQYFGPGTRLTVT.

This clonotype was detected only a few times. It may be a read error: a sequence one base away is much more abundant. The chain has TRBV24-1 and TRBJ2-5; tentative D call: TRBD1 (6 bases). V was cut by 5 bases and J by 4 bases, with 10 bases left in between. CDR1 and CDR2 from the germline V gene are KGHDR and SFDVKD. This CDR3 spans 13 amino acids. Written as DNA, the CDR3 is TGTGCCACCAGTGGTTACAGGGTAGAGACCCAGTACTTC. Amino acid sequence: CATSGYRVETQYF.

The CDR3 nucleotides are TGTGCCAGCAGTTACTCAGGGGGGAAATCACCCCTCCACTTT. Translating it yields CASSYSGGKSPLHF. The genes are TRBV6-5 and TRBJ1-6; TRBD1 is a possible D gene (6 bases). CDR1 is MNHEY, CDR2 SVGAGI, per germline. V lost 0 bases and J lost 10, with 10 bases in between. The CDR3 runs to 14 residues.

The sample holds many counts of this clonotype. J is TRBJ2-5 and V is TRBV7-8; D gene unclear. V shed 6 bases and J shed 7 bases, with 6 bases lying between them. Germline V gives CDR1 SGHVS, CDR2 FQNEAQ. This CDR3 is built from 10 residues. The CDR3, as DNA: TGTGCCAGCAGGTCTGGGACCCAGTACTTC. Amino acids: CASRSGTQYF.

In this sample, this clonotype turned up a few times. The J gene is TRBJ2-5, the V gene TRBV6-5; no clear D gene. V lost 5 bases to trimming and J lost 9 bases, with 13 bases between them. This CDR3 has 12 residues. Germline V lookup: CDR1 MNHEY, CDR2 SVGAGI. The CDR3 spells CASSTGPVAQYF. CDR3 nucleotide sequence: TGTGCCAGCAGTACCGGACCCGTGGCCCAGTACTTC.

The V gene is TRBV29-1, the J gene TRBJ2-3; TRBD2 agrees at 13 bases. The V gene end was trimmed by 5 bases and the J gene end by 6 bases; junction bases not matched to a gene: 2. In germline, CDR1 is SQVTM, CDR2 ANQGSEA. This CDR3 has 13 amino acids. CDR3 sequence: CSVKGLAGDTQYF. The CDR3 bases are TGCAGCGTTAAGGGACTAGCGGGGGATACGCAGTATTTT.

Points on this clonotype: A junction end diverges from the germline sequence, so it may reflect a read error. V usage is TRBV7-2 and J usage is TRBJ2-5; no firm D call. The germline CDR1 and CDR2 sequences are SGHTA and FQGNSA. The CDR3 runs 13 residues. The CDR3 nucleotides read TGCGCCAGCAGCCAAGAGGTTTTGCAGCCCCAGTACTTC. It specifies CASSQEVLQPQYF.

DNA for the CDR3: TGTGCCAGCACAGCTCCTGGGGTTCCTTTTGAAAAACTGTTTTTT. Translating it yields CASTAPGVPFEKLFF. V gene TRBV12-3 or TRBV12-4 combines with J gene TRBJ1-4; no definite D call. Trimming cost V 7 bases and J 7 bases, with 19 bases left between them. The CDR3 is 15 residues long.